Sequencing of this TCR beta chain was carried out in a study of graft-versus-host responses after intestinal transplantation. CDR3 length equals 16 residues. Trimming cost V 0 bases and J 8 bases; bases outside gene matches: 11. Germline values: CDR1 SGHRS, CDR2 YFSETQ. Remarks on this clone: Its antigen is not known.

Some clones are missing from TCRdb's copy, which holds only in-frame ones; the method was immunoSEQ multiplex PCR. This table has 80,000 to 90,000 clones, 92% appearing once. The chain has TRBV5-1 and TRBJ2-1; 7 bases match TRBD2. The origin of this receptor is a human donor who received an intestinal transplant. The sample was unstimulated CD4+ T cells sorted from spleen or lymph node cells, taken before intestinal transplant. The CDR3 DNA sequence: TGCGCCAGCAGCTTGGGCTCCGGGACTACGAGCGATGAGCAGTTCTTC. Protein product: CASSLGSGTTSDEQFF.